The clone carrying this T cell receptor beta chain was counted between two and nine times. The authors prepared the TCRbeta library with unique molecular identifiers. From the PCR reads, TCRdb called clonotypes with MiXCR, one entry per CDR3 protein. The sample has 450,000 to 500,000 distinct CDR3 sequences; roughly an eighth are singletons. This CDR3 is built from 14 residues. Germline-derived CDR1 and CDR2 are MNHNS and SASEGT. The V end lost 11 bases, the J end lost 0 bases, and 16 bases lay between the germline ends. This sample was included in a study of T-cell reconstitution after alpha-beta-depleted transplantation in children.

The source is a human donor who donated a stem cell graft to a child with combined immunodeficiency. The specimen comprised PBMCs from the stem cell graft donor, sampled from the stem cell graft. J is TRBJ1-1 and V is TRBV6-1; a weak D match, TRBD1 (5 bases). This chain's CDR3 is CAARGGSLNTEAFF. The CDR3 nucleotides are TGTGCCGCAAGGGGAGGGAGCTTGAACACTGAAGCTTTCTTT.